The 21 T cell receptor beta chains given below trace back to one sample, sequenced in a study of blood T cell repertoires in COVID-19. Some clones are missing from TCRdb's copy, which holds only in-frame ones; the method was immunoSEQ multiplex PCR. The data contain just over 35,000 clones, around nine tenths of them singletons. Sequenced: peripheral blood. These receptors all come from a human donor in a cohort sampled during active COVID-19.

Of note for this clone: The same CDR3 is also encoded by other DNA sequences in this sample. CDR3 protein: CASSLGTDQETQYF. CDR3 DNA sequence: TGCGCCAGCAGCCTGGGGACAGACCAAGAGACCCAGTACTTC. The J gene is TRBJ2-5, the V gene TRBV5-1; 7 bases match TRBD1. This CDR3 is built from 14 residues. In germline, CDR1 is SGHRS, CDR2 YFSETQ. The V segment lost 4 bases and the J segment 0 bases; nucleotides outside the gene matches: 3.

This chain connects TRBV19 to TRBJ2-1; D not certain. This CDR3 is 13 amino acids long. Trimming shortened V by 5 bases and J by 4 bases, and 9 bases separated the two germline ends. Germline V gene data show CDR1 as LNHDA and CDR2 as SQIVND (reference sequence). CDR3 coding DNA: TGTGCCAGTAGTTCAACAGTTTACAATGAGCAGTTCTTC. Its translation: CASSSTVYNEQFF.

The CDR3 loop reads CASSKAGTGFGSYNEQFF. CDR3 DNA: TGCGCCAGCAGTAAAGCCGGGACAGGGTTTGGTTCCTACAATGAGCAGTTCTTC. The chain employs TRBV10-1 and TRBJ2-1, with 9 bases aligning to TRBD1. CDR1 and CDR2 (germline): WNHNN, SYGVQD (reference sequence). With V trimmed by 5 bases and J by 1 base, 12 bases remained unmatched. The CDR3 runs to 18 residues.

V usage is TRBV7-3 and J usage is TRBJ2-1, with TRBD2 matching over 10 bases. Germline V gene lookup returns CDR1 SGHTA and CDR2 FQGTGA. CDR3 size: 15 residues. J gave up 4 bases and V 5 bases, and 5 bases lay outside the gene matches. This CDR3 reads CASSQLAGTYNEQFF. CDR3 nucleotide sequence: TGTGCCAGCAGCCAACTAGCGGGGACATACAATGAGCAGTTCTTC.

The chain combines TRBV20-1 with TRBJ2-7; D gene unclear. Germline loops: CDR1 DFQATT, CDR2 SNEGSKA (reference sequence). CDR3 length: 12 residues. Trimming cost V 3 bases and J 2 bases, with 8 bases left between them. CDR3 coding DNA: TGCAGTGCTAGTACCACAACCTACGAGCAGTACTTC. It codes for CSASTTTYEQYF.

The chain has TRBV5-6 and TRBJ2-7, with D unresolved. Trimming took off 1 base at V and 0 bases at J, with 5 bases between the two ends. CDR3 size: 13 residues. Germline CDR1 reads SGHDT; CDR2 reads YYEEEE. In nucleotides, the CDR3 is TGTGCCAGCAGCTTGTGGAGCTCCTACGAGCAGTACTTC. Protein: CASSLWSSYEQYF.

This clone was detected a few times. The rearrangement uses TRBV28 and TRBJ1-2, with D maybe TRBD1 (6 bases). V shed 4 bases and J shed 8 bases, with 14 bases lying between them. This CDR3 comprises 13 residues. CDR1 and CDR2 (germline): MDHEN, SYDVKM. The DNA for the CDR3 is TGTGCCAGCAGTTCCCAGACAGGCTCGGGCTACACCTTC. This codes for CASSSQTGSGYTF.

This chain connects TRBV4-1 to TRBJ2-5; D uncertain. V was trimmed by 2 bases and J by 1 base, leaving 5 bases between them. The length of the CDR3 is 13 residues. Germline-derived CDR1 and CDR2 are MGHRA and YSYEKL. CDR3 DNA sequence: TGCGCCAGCAGCCAATGGCTCCAAGAGACCCAGTACTTC. This sequence encodes CASSQWLQETQYF.

The rearrangement uses TRBV19 and TRBJ2-7; D is possibly TRBD1 (6 bases). The CDR3 consists of 14 residues. Trimming took off 3 bases at V and 0 bases at J, with 9 bases between the two ends. CDR1 is LNHDA and CDR2 is SQIVND in the germline V gene (reference sequence). The CDR3 sequence: CASSISDSSYEQYF. The CDR3 DNA reads as TGTGCCAGTAGTATTTCGGACAGCTCCTACGAGCAGTACTTC.

The V call is TRBV19, the J call TRBJ1-2, with a weak D call TRBD1 (6 bases). Between the trimmed V and J ends, which lost 4 bases and 4 bases, there was a span of 13 bases. This CDR3 contains 14 residues. CDR1 LNHDA and CDR2 SQIVND come from the germline V gene (reference sequence). DNA of the CDR3: TGTGCCAGTAGTAATCCCGGGACAATCTATGGCTACACCTTC. Amino acid sequence: CASSNPGTIYGYTF. The full variable domain, its missing parts supplied by reference TRBV19 and TRBJ1-2, is DGGITQSPKYLFRKEGQNVTLSCEQNLNHDAMYWYRQDPGQGLRLIYYSQIVNDFQKGDIAEGYSVSREKKESFPLTVTSAQKNPTAFYLCASSNPGTIYGYTFGSGTRLTVV.

The chain links TRBV6-6 to TRBJ2-3; 7 bases fit TRBD1. V gave up 0 bases and J gave up 2 bases; unmatched junction bases: 5. Looked up from germline, CDR1 is MNHNY and CDR2 is SVGAGI (reference sequence). This CDR3 contains 16 residues. CDR3 loop: CASSYSIGTATDTQYF. The CDR3 nucleotides read TGTGCCAGCAGTTACTCGATTGGGACAGCCACAGATACGCAGTATTTT.

This clone came up a few times. The genes are TRBV19 and TRBJ2-7, with 8 bases aligning to TRBD1. Germline values: CDR1 LNHDA, CDR2 SQIVND (reference sequence). CDR3 length: 14 amino acids. The V and J ends lost 6 bases and 9 bases, in that order; junction bases with no gene match: 13. The CDR3 sequence: CASSQPGQVNVQYF. CDR3 bases: TGTGCCAGTAGCCAACCGGGACAGGTTAACGTGCAGTACTTC.

The chain has TRBV7-8 and TRBJ2-7; tentative D call: TRBD2 (6 bases). Germline CDR1 reads SGHVS; CDR2 reads FQNEAQ. Trimming shortened V by 1 base and J by 6 bases, and 13 bases separated the two germline ends. The CDR3 length is 14 residues. CDR3 region: CASSLGDRGSEQYF. The CDR3, as DNA: TGTGCCAGCAGCTTAGGAGACCGGGGGAGCGAGCAGTACTTC.

This chain connects TRBV29-1 to TRBJ2-1; TRBD2 matches 9 bases. V dropped 7 bases and J dropped 3; count of bases not matched to a gene: 4. Germline V CDR1 and CDR2: SQVTM, ANQGSEA. The CDR3 loop spans 13 amino acids. CDR3 region: CSGKTSGYNEQFF. The CDR3 DNA reads TGCAGCGGAAAGACTAGCGGCTACAATGAGCAGTTCTTC.

The J gene is TRBJ2-6, the V gene TRBV15, with 9 positions matching TRBD2. This CDR3 has 18 residues. Germline assignment: CDR1 LNHNV and CDR2 YYDKDF (reference sequence). The junction had 6 bases not matched to a gene; V was cut back by 1 base and J by 2 bases. CDR3 loop: CATSRGGSGGTGANVLTF. The CDR3 DNA follows: TGTGCCACCAGCAGAGGTGGTAGCGGGGGAACTGGGGCCAACGTCCTGACTTTC.

CDR3 loop: CASSFGVSYEQYF. DNA for the CDR3: TGTGCCAGTAGTTTCGGGGTTTCCTACGAGCAGTACTTC. V and J are TRBV19 and TRBJ2-7; tentatively, D is TRBD2 (5 bases). The CDR3 contains 13 residues. The germline V gene encodes CDR1 LNHDA and CDR2 SQIVND (reference sequence). V was trimmed by 5 bases and J by 1 base, leaving 9 bases between them.

This chain joins TRBV5-6 and TRBJ1-5; D gene ambiguous. The CDR3 contains 15 residues. Trimming pared 0 bases from V and 6 bases from J, leaving 13 bases between. Germline V gene data show CDR1 as SGHDT and CDR2 as YYEEEE. DNA for the CDR3: TGTGCCAGCAGCTTGGGGGGAAGGGAGACTCAGCCCCAGCATTTT. Translated, it gives CASSLGGRETQPQHF. Drawing the rest from reference TRBV5-6 and TRBJ1-5, the complete variable domain is DAGVTQSPTHLIKTRGQQVTLRCSPKSGHDTVSWYQQALGQGPQFIFQYYEEEERQRGNFPDRFSGHQFPNYSSELNVNALLLGDSALYLCASSLGGRETQPQHFGDGTRLSIL.

This clone was counted a single time. The rearrangement joins TRBV27 to TRBJ2-2; D gene uncertain. The CDR3 runs to 12 residues. V lost 4 bases and J lost 7, with 7 bases in between. CDR1 MNHEY and CDR2 SMNVEV come from the germline V gene (reference sequence). CDR3 amino acids: CASSSTGGELFF. CDR3 DNA sequence: TGTGCCAGCAGTTCGACGGGCGGGGAGCTGTTTTTT.

The genes are TRBV19 and TRBJ2-1, with TRBD1 identical over 7 bases. With 3 bases clipped from V and 0 bases from J, the junction kept 5 bases outside the gene matches. The CDR3 sequence is 16 residues long. CDR1 LNHDA and CDR2 SQIVND come from the germline V gene (reference sequence). CDR3 amino acids: CASSIGTGVSYNEQFF. CDR3 bases: TGTGCCAGTAGTATTGGAACAGGGGTCTCCTACAATGAGCAGTTCTTC. Combining the CDR3 with reference TRBV19 and TRBJ2-1 gives the whole variable domain DGGITQSPKYLFRKEGQNVTLSCEQNLNHDAMYWYRQDPGQGLRLIYYSQIVNDFQKGDIAEGYSVSREKKESFPLTVTSAQKNPTAFYLCASSIGTGVSYNEQFFGPGTRLTVL.

The chain is built from TRBV7-2 and TRBJ1-2; the D gene is possibly TRBD1 (6 bases). Germline V CDR1 and CDR2: SGHTA, FQGNSA. The CDR3 loop spans 13 amino acids. Trimming shortened V by 5 bases and J by 2 bases, and 9 bases separated the two germline ends. The CDR3, as DNA: TGTGCCAGCAGCAACAGGGAGAACTATGGCTACACCTTC. Translation gives CASSNRENYGYTF. Full variable domain (outside the CDR3, taken from reference TRBV7-2 and TRBJ1-2): GAGVSQSPSNKVTEKGKDVELRCDPISGHTALYWYRQSLGQGLEFLIYFQGNSAPDKSGLPSDRFSAERTGGSVSTLTIQRTQQEDSAVYLCASSNRENYGYTFGSGTRLTVV.

This chain joins TRBV3-1 (or the pseudogene TRBV3-2) and TRBJ2-3, with D possibly TRBD2 on 6 matching bases. Trimming removed 0 bases from V and 2 bases from J, with 12 bases in between. The CDR3 sequence is 16 residues long. Per germline, CDR1 LGHDT and CDR2 YNNKEL (reference sequence). In nucleotides, the CDR3 is TGTGCCAGCAGCCAAGATACAGGCGGGGCCACAGATACGCAGTATTTT. It is translated as CASSQDTGGATDTQYF.